This entry concerns a single TCR beta chain. It lacks a known antigen. Base qualities are not at hand, and no much larger clone is one base apart. The sample's time point label, in plain terms: baseline before first vaccination. The vaccinee samples were drawn from two UK trials, COV001 and COV002, one of which was a single-blind randomized controlled phase 2/3 trial testing AZD1222 (ChAdOx1 nCoV-19) in healthy adults. Trial participant PBMC samples were collected at day 0 and day 28 after the second dose for TCRbeta chain sequencing. The data derive from a study of T cell responses to AZD1222 COVID-19 vaccine (dated by TCRdb to the early 2020s). Background on the whole study: AZD1222 recipients whose second dose came at about 4 weeks and those whose second dose came at about 12 weeks were combined into one group, since spike-specific TCR depth and breadth did not differ between the two schedules. Trial participants were enrolled by age into 18-55, 56-69 and 70-plus year subgroups, with approximately 150, 28 and 58 TCR-sequenced participants respectively. A total of 230 to 250 trial participants underwent TCR sequencing, of whom roughly 210 had received two doses of AZD1222 and around 26 had received two doses of the MenACWY control vaccine. What the research found in general, with its limitations: The 56-69-year group was small, and its depth increase did not reach significance, likely because of low power. Because no samples from the day 14 peak response were available, repertoires could be characterized only after the peak T cell response. Reportedly, close to half of the unique spike-specific TCRs recognized epitopes lying outside the regions that are mutated in the B.1.351 and B.1.1.7 variants. A significant rise in spike-specific TCR breadth and depth was observed after two AZD1222 doses relative to day 0 and relative to MenACWY recipients. Conclusions about previously exposed vaccinees are limited, since just six AZD1222 recipients were seropositive for SARS-CoV-2 at baseline. CD4 TCRs associated with the vaccine covered the entire spike protein, and the dominant responses were in regions 160-218 and 743-854. Most participants were white British and females outnumbered males, and the authors suggested that clonal diversity may have been underestimated.

According to the germline V gene (reference sequence), CDR1 reads MNHEY and CDR2 reads SMNVEV. Counted from cysteine to phenylalanine, this CDR3 has 14 amino acids. The DNA shown is the 42-base CDR3, in frame from base 1. V loses 6 bases at its end and J loses 5 bases; junction bases beyond the gene matches: 8. The CDR3 regions of human TCRbeta chains were subjected to immunosequencing. Processing in the source paper ran as follows. TCRs in the repertoires were matched against a reference library of SARS-CoV-2-specific TCRs that had been generated with the MIRA antigen-specificity platform. Breadth meant the fraction of unique TCRs that were SARS-CoV-2-associated, whereas depth meant the fraction of total T cells that were SARS-CoV-2-associated. Using the MIRA data, each spike-specific TCR was mapped to the spike region that the TCR reacts to and placed in a CD4 or CD8 class. Log10-transformed breadth and depth values were compared by one-way ANOVA with Sidak's multiple comparisons tests. TCRdb's version of the immuneACCESS table is confined to in-frame rearrangements and falls short of the full clone set. An unresolved V gene accounts for under half of the shortfall where checked; the remainder is of unknown origin. The DNA was the basis for D and trimming; V, J and clone size are from that table. The sample table shows over 90,000 clones, and about nine tenths are seen once. The ten largest clones take up 45% of the sample.

The chain is assembled from TRBV27 and TRBJ2-7; the junction holds 9 bases that match TRBD1. This TCR came from an adult in good health. The specimen comprised peripheral blood, sampled on day 0 of AZD1222 vaccination. The CDR3 protein: CASSLGQGFNEQYF. The DNA sequence is TGTGCCAGCAGCCTGGGACAGGGATTCAACGAGCAGTACTTC.